This TCR beta chain was retrieved from a study of cytomegalovirus exposure and HLA in healthy donors. This clone was detected once. Its target is unknown. Overall study results and limits: In a later analysis, donors in an Asian-associated ancestry cluster reportedly had fewer N-insertions in productive TCRs than the cohort mean.

The CDR3 consists of 14 residues. Trimming shortened V by 6 bases and J by 1 base, and 12 bases separated the two germline ends. In germline, CDR1 is SGHRS, CDR2 YFSETQ. Primers included in the PCR were 60 Vbeta and 13 Jbeta primers. Some clones are missing from TCRdb's copy, which holds only in-frame ones; the method was immunoSEQ multiplex PCR. The sample lists under 110,000 clones, about 75% occurring once. Sequencing used PBMCs. The V and J genes are TRBV5-1 and TRBJ2-3; D unresolved. This TCR was sampled from a man aged 35 to 55 in good health and CMV-seronegative. Here the CDR3 reads CASKLDTGTDTQYF. As DNA, the CDR3 is TGCGCCAGCAAACTCGATACAGGCACAGATACGCAGTATTTT.